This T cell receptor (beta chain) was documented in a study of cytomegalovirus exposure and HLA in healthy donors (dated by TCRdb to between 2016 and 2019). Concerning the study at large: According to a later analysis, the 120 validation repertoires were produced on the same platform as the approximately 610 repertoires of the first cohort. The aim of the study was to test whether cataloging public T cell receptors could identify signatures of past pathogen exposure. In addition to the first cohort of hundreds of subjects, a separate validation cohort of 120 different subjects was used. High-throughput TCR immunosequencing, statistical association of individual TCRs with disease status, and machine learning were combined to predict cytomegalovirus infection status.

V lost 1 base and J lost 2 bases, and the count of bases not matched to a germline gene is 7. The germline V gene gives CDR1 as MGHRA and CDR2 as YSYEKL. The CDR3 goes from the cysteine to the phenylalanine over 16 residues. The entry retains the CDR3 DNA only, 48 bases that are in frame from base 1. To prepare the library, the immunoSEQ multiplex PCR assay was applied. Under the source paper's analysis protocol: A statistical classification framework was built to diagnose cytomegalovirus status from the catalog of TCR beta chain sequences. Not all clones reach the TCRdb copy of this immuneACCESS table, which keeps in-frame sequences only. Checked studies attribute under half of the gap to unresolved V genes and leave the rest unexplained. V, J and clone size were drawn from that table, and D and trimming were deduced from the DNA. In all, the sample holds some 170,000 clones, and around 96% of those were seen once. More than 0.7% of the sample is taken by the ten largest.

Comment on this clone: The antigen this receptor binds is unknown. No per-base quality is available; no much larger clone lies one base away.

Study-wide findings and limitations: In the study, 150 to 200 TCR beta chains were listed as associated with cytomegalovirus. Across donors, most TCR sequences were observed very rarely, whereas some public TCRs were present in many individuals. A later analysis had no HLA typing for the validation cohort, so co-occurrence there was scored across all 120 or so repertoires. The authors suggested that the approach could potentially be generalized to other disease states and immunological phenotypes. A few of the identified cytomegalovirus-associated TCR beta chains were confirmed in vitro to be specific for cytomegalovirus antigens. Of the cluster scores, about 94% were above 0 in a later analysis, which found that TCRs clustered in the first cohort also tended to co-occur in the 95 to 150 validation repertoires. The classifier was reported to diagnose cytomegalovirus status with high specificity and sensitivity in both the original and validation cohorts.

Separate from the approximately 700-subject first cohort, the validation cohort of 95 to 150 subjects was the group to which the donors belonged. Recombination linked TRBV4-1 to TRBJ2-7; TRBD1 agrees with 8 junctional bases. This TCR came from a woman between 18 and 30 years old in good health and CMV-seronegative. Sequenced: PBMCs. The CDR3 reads CASSQATGQATYEQYF. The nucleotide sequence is TGCGCCAGCAGCCAAGCCACGGGACAGGCTACCTACGAGCAGTACTTC.